The clone carrying this T cell receptor beta chain showed up just a few times. Antigen: not known. This sample was included in a study of T-cell reconstitution after alpha-beta-depleted transplantation in children. This sample's TCRbeta library carried unique molecular identifier barcodes. TCRdb processed the PCR reads anew with MiXCR; each CDR3 protein has one entry. This table has about 460,000 distinct CDR3 sequences, around 10% appearing once. The study's findings and limits: Alpha-beta T cells present about two months after transplant were reported to originate from several hundred expanded graft clones. T-cell numbers and diversity, one year after transplant, stemmed largely from T cells that were newly produced. After transplant, high TCRbeta diversity at day 60 in some patients arose from surviving recipient T cells and thymic progenitors.

The CDR3 loop spans 17 amino acids. Germline values: CDR1 SGHTA, CDR2 FQGNSA. V shed 6 bases and J 0 bases; nucleotides not matched to a gene: 10. J is TRBJ1-3 and V is TRBV7-2, with 8 nucleotides matching TRBD1. The sequenced sample was PBMCs, mostly from graft donor cells, obtained 180 days after TCRalphabeta/CD19-depleted stem cell transplant. This receptor was taken from a female patient aged 2-15 years who had a stem cell transplant for aplastic anemia, so the T cells may come from the graft donor. The CDR3 loop is CASRGGTGHHSGNTIYF. CDR3 DNA: TGTGCCAGCAGAGGAGGGACAGGACACCACTCTGGAAACACCATATATTTT.